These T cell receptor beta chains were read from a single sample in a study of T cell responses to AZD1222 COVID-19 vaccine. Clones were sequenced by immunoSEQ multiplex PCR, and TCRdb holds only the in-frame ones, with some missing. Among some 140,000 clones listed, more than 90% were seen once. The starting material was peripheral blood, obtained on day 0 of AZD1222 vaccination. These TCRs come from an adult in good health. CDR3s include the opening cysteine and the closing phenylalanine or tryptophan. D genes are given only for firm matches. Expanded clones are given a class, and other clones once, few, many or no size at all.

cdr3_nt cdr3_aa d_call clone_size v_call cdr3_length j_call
TGTGCCAGCAGTGAAGTGCGGCAGCAGTTCTTC CASSEVRQQFF . once TRBV6-1 11 TRBJ2-1
TGTGCCACCAGTAAAGGGACGTGGAATGAGCAGTTCTTC CATSKGTWNEQFF . . TRBV24-1 13 TRBJ2-1
TGTGCCAGCAGTCCGGATCAAAGCTCTGGAAACACCATATATTTT CASSPDQSSGNTIYF . . TRBV7-2 15 TRBJ1-3
TGTGCCACCAGTGATGCCGGAGTTAGGGGCGGGTACGGTGGCTACACCTTC CATSDAGVRGGYGGYTF . . TRBV24-1 17 TRBJ1-2
TGTGCCAGCAATCGACAGGGGGATGGCTACGAGCAGTACTTC CASNRQGDGYEQYF TRBD1 . TRBV6-5 14 TRBJ2-7
TGTGCCAGCAGCGTTACGCAGTCAAACGTGCTCACTAATGAAAAACTGTTTTTT CASSVTQSNVLTNEKLFF . . TRBV7-9 18 TRBJ1-4
TGCGCCAGCAGCTTGCTGGGGGTGACTGGAAACACCATATATTTT CASSLLGVTGNTIYF . . TRBV5-1 15 TRBJ1-3
TGTGCCAGCTCACCACCCTCCTTCCTGGGCCGAGAGACCCAGTACTTC CASSPPSFLGRETQYF . . TRBV18 16 TRBJ2-5
TGTGCCAGCAGCGCGGGACTAGCGGGAATCGGGGAGCTGTTTTTT CASSAGLAGIGELFF TRBD2 once TRBV9 15 TRBJ2-2
TGTGCCAGCGGATATAGCGGGGCTTACAATGAGCAGTTCTTC CASGYSGAYNEQFF TRBD2 . TRBV7-9 14 TRBJ2-1
TGTGCCATCAAGACCGACAGGGGCAATCAGCCCCAGCATTTT CAIKTDRGNQPQHF TRBD1 . TRBV10-3 14 TRBJ1-5
TGTGCCAGTAAGGGACAGGATAACTATGGCTACACCTTC CASKGQDNYGYTF TRBD1 . TRBV12-3/TRBV12-4 13 TRBJ1-2
TGTGCTAGTGTTTTAGACAGGGCTGTCACTGAAGCTTTCTTT CASVLDRAVTEAFF TRBD1 . TRBV12-5 14 TRBJ1-1
TGTGCCAGCAGTGAATACGGAACAGGTTTCAATCAGCCCCAGCATTTT CASSEYGTGFNQPQHF . . TRBV2 16 TRBJ1-5
TGTGCCAGCAGACTAGGGGGGTCGTCTTACAATGAGCAGTTCTTC CASRLGGSSYNEQFF . . TRBV11-2 15 TRBJ2-1
TGTGCCAGTAGTGCCCCCCTCGGGCAGGGGCCAGGAAACACCATATATTTT CASSAPLGQGPGNTIYF . . TRBV19 17 TRBJ1-3
TGTGCCAGCAGTTACCCCGCGGGGGAAGGTGGCGGGGAGCTGTTTTTT CASSYPAGEGGGELFF TRBD2 . TRBV11-1 16 TRBJ2-2
TGTGCCACCAGCGCCCGGGGACTAGGGAGAAAGGGCTACACCTTC CATSARGLGRKGYTF . . TRBV15 15 TRBJ1-2
TGTGCCAGCAGTGATGTAGGGGGCGGCACTGAAGCTTTCTTT CASSDVGGGTEAFF TRBD1 . TRBV2 14 TRBJ1-1
TGCGCCAGCAGTCAATCTACAGGTAGTCAGACCGGGAGGCGAGGGGATACGCAGTATTTT CASSQSTGSQTGRRGDTQYF TRBD2 . TRBV23-1 20 TRBJ2-3
TGTGCCAGCAGTTTAAAGGGATCGAGCACTGAAGCTTTCTTT CASSLKGSSTEAFF . . TRBV27 14 TRBJ1-1
TGTGCCAGCAGCTTAGCGCGAGGTGGGGGGACTAGCTGGATCGGACGCACAGATACGCAGTATTTT CASSLARGGGTSWIGRTDTQYF TRBD2 . TRBV7-6 22 TRBJ2-3
TGTGCCAGCAGCCAAGATTCGGCGGGAGGGTCCTACAATGAGCAGTTCTTC CASSQDSAGGSYNEQFF TRBD2 . TRBV3-1/TRBV3-2 17 TRBJ2-1
TGCGCCAGCAGCTTGTTGGGGGTCTACGAGCAGTACTTC CASSLLGVYEQYF . . TRBV5-1 13 TRBJ2-7
TGTGCCAGCAAGACAGGGGGGGGTGGCTACACCTTC CASKTGGGGYTF TRBD1 . TRBV28 12 TRBJ1-2
TGTGCCAGCAGCTCCGATAGCTCTGGGGCCAACGTCCTGACTTTC CASSSDSSGANVLTF . . TRBV6-4 15 TRBJ2-6
TGTGCCAGCAGCCGGGGACACCTTACCTACAATGAGCAGTTCTTC CASSRGHLTYNEQFF . once TRBV9 15 TRBJ2-1
TGTGCCAGCAGCTTAGGGGAAACTGGCTACACCTTC CASSLGETGYTF . few TRBV7-9 12 TRBJ1-2
TGTGCCAGCAGCCAGGGGGGTGTCACTGAAGCTTTCTTT CASSQGGVTEAFF . . TRBV3-1/TRBV3-2 13 TRBJ1-1
TGTGCCAGCAAGCTGGGGCTAGCGGGGGCCTACGAGCAGTACTTC CASKLGLAGAYEQYF TRBD2 . TRBV27 15 TRBJ2-7
TGTGCCAGCAGTAACGCAGGGGGCTGGAACTATGGCTACACCTTC CASSNAGGWNYGYTF TRBD1 once TRBV6-2/TRBV6-3 15 TRBJ1-2
TGCGCCAGCAGCCAATCTACGGGTTTCGAGGATGAAAAACTGTTTTTT CASSQSTGFEDEKLFF . once TRBV4-3 16 TRBJ1-4
TGTGCCAGCAGCTTAAATCGGGACAGGGGAAACATTCAGTACTTC CASSLNRDRGNIQYF TRBD1 . TRBV7-2 15 TRBJ2-4
TGTGCCAGCACCATCTCCGCGGGGGGGGCAGCTTTCTTT CASTISAGGAAFF . . TRBV12-3/TRBV12-4 13 TRBJ1-1
TGTGCCAGCAGTTTAGGAGGGGGAGGCTACACCTTC CASSLGGGGYTF . . TRBV28 12 TRBJ1-2
TGTGCCAGCAGTTGGACGCTGGATGGAACGAACTATGGCTACACCTTC CASSWTLDGTNYGYTF . . TRBV27 16 TRBJ1-2
TGTGCCAGCAGCTTGATTGGTAAGGGCCGCTCCTACGAGCAGTACTTC CASSLIGKGRSYEQYF . . TRBV5-6 16 TRBJ2-7
TGTGCCAGCAGCCCAACAGGGGCGACGTGGGGAGCTTTCTTT CASSPTGATWGAFF TRBD1 few TRBV5-4 14 TRBJ1-1
TGTGCCAGCTCACCACTTTCCCGGACGGGACCATTTACAGATACGCAGTATTTT CASSPLSRTGPFTDTQYF . . TRBV18 18 TRBJ2-3
TGTGCCAGCAGTCCCGTTATTACGGATACGCAGTATTTT CASSPVITDTQYF . . TRBV12-3/TRBV12-4 13 TRBJ2-3
TGCAGCGTTGAAGATCCCCCAGGGAGAGGTTATGGCTACACCTTC CSVEDPPGRGYGYTF . . TRBV29-1 15 TRBJ1-2
TGCGCCAGCAGTGAGTCCGTCGGCAGGTTGGCCACCGGGGAGCTGTTTTTT CASSESVGRLATGELFF . . TRBV10-1 17 TRBJ2-2
TGTGCCAGCACAGAAGGGTTGCGTCGGTCACCCCTCCACTTT CASTEGLRRSPLHF . . TRBV6-5 14 TRBJ1-6
TGTGCCAGCAGTTTAACCGGAACTAATGAAAAACTGTTTTTT CASSLTGTNEKLFF . . TRBV28 14 TRBJ1-4
TGTGCCAGCTCGTACGGACTCAGCTCCTACAATGAGCAGTTCTTC CASSYGLSSYNEQFF . . TRBV18 15 TRBJ2-1
TGTGCCAGCAGCCCCTTAGGGGGCAGTGGCTCTGGAAACACCATATATTTT CASSPLGGSGSGNTIYF TRBD1 . TRBV5-4 17 TRBJ1-3
TGTGCCAGCACCCTGGGAACGGGAGCGGTCACAGATACGCAGTATTTT CASTLGTGAVTDTQYF . . TRBV7-9 16 TRBJ2-3
TGTGCCAGCAGACCTATCGGTGGCAATTCACCCCTCCACTTT CASRPIGGNSPLHF . . TRBV6-2/TRBV6-3 14 TRBJ1-6
TGTGCCAGCAGCCCACGCTCTAGCGTGGATACGCAGTATTTT CASSPRSSVDTQYF . . TRBV27 14 TRBJ2-3
TGTGCCAGCAGCTTAGTGGAATACTATGGCTACACCTTC CASSLVEYYGYTF . . TRBV11-2 13 TRBJ1-2
TGCGCCAGCAGCTTGGTACCCCAACTAGCGGGGTACACCGGGGAGCTGTTTTTT CASSLVPQLAGYTGELFF TRBD2 once TRBV5-1 18 TRBJ2-2
TGTGCCAGCAGCTTAAGGAGCGTTCGGTATGGTGAGCAGTTCTTC CASSLRSVRYGEQFF . . TRBV7-2 15 TRBJ2-1
TGCGCCAGCAGCTTGGGCCCTGGACAGGTGGACCCCTACGAGCAGTACTTC CASSLGPGQVDPYEQYF TRBD1 . TRBV5-1 17 TRBJ2-7
TGTGCCTGGAGCTCTAGCGGGAGGGCCTTTACGCAGTATTTT CAWSSSGRAFTQYF TRBD2 . TRBV30 14 TRBJ2-3
TGCGCCAGCAGTCCAGGACTAGCGGGAGGGCGGGAGCAGTTCTTC CASSPGLAGGREQFF TRBD2 . TRBV5-1 15 TRBJ2-1